These 14 T cell receptor beta chains share one sample of origin, sequenced in a study of blood T cell repertoires in COVID-19. Sequenced by immunoSEQ multiplex PCR; TCRdb stores in-frame clones only, minus some. The table includes 150,000 to 200,000 clones, 70% to 85% detected once. Sequencing was carried out using peripheral blood. These receptors all come from a woman in her twenties or thirties with acute or convalescent COVID-19.

V gene TRBV7-9 combines with J gene TRBJ2-7, with D possibly TRBD1 on 6 matching bases. Germline V gene data show CDR1 as SEHNR and CDR2 as FQNEAQ (reference sequence). Trimming left V 1 base short and J 7 bases short, with 14 bases between. There are 14 residues in the CDR3. The CDR3 region has the DNA TGTGCCAGCAGCTTAGGGACAGTAAATGTGGAGCAGTACTTC. Its protein is CASSLGTVNVEQYF. The full variable domain, in which reference TRBV7-9 and TRBJ2-7 provide the parts outside the CDR3, is DTGVSQNPRHKITKRGQNVTFRCDPISEHNRLYWYRQTLGQGPEFLTYFQNEAQLEKSRLLSDRFSAERPKGSFSTLEIQRTEQGDSAMYLCASSLGTVNVEQYFGPGTRLTVT.

The chain has TRBV14 and TRBJ2-5; TRBD1 aligns across 9 bases. Losses at the gene ends were 2 bases for V and 5 bases for J; bases not matched to a gene: 6. This CDR3 is built from 15 residues. Germline CDR1 SGHDN, CDR2 FVKESK. CDR3 DNA: TGTGCCAGCAGCCAACTTACAGGGGGCCGTGAGACCCAGTACTTC. Amino acids: CASSQLTGGRETQYF.

The chain links TRBV30 to TRBJ1-4; D possibly corresponds to TRBD1 (5 bases). The CDR3 is 15 residues long. V was pared by 0 bases and J by 6 bases, with 14 bases between. CDR1 GTSNPN and CDR2 SVGIG come from the germline V gene (reference sequence). The CDR3 loop reads CAWSVGGGAYEKLFF. The CDR3, as DNA: TGTGCCTGGAGTGTAGGCGGCGGGGCGTATGAAAAACTGTTTTTT.

This rearrangement joins TRBV2 to TRBJ2-1; 7 positions match TRBD1. Germline lookup yields CDR1 SNHLY and CDR2 FYNNEI. There are 12 residues in the CDR3. Trimming took 5 bases from V and 9 from J; bases not matched to a gene: 4. The CDR3 DNA reads TGTGCCAGCAGTAGACAGGGAATTGAGCAGTTCTTC. It specifies CASSRQGIEQFF.

The chain recombines TRBV5-4 with TRBJ2-2; possibly TRBD2 for D (6 bases). V gave up 1 base and J gave up 1 base, with 8 bases separating them. The germline CDR1 and CDR2 sequences are SGHNT and YYREEE (reference sequence). The CDR3 extends over 15 amino acids. CDR3 region: CASSLIGGNTGELFF. CDR3 sequence (DNA): TGTGCCAGCAGCTTGATCGGGGGGAACACCGGGGAGCTGTTTTTT.

This chain connects TRBV28 to TRBJ1-3; no definite D call. The V gene's germline CDR1 is MDHEN and CDR2 SYDVKM. The CDR3 runs 17 residues. V was trimmed by 2 bases and J by 8 bases, leaving 22 bases between them. CDR3 DNA sequence: TGTGCCAGCAGTTTAAGTTTTCGGTCGGGGTCTCGACACACCATATATTTT. The encoded protein is CASSLSFRSGSRHTIYF.

This sequence joins TRBV21-1 and TRBJ1-1; TRBD1 is the table's D call, not checked against the DNA. TRBV21-1 is labeled a pseudogene. The length of the CDR3 is 14 residues. CDR3 coding DNA: TGTGCCAGCAGGGACACAGGGGGAAACACTGAAGCTTTCTTT. Protein: CASRDTGGNTEAFF.

The chain is built from TRBV19 and TRBJ2-7, with 7 bases fitting TRBD2. The CDR3 sequence is 12 residues long. Germline loops: CDR1 LNHDA, CDR2 SQIVND (reference sequence). Unmatched junction bases numbered 5, after V lost 10 bases and J lost 2 bases. The CDR3 loop is CATSSGAYEQYF. CDR3 DNA sequence: TGTGCCACCTCTAGCGGAGCCTACGAGCAGTACTTC.

This clone was seen more than once but under ten times. Other DNA variants within this sample encode the same CDR3. The CDR3 coding sequence is TGCGCCAGCAGCTTGGGGGACAGCTCCTATAATTCACCCCTCCACTTT. Amino acids: CASSLGDSSYNSPLHF. This rearrangement joins TRBV5-1 to TRBJ1-6; 7 positions agree with TRBD1. The CDR3 consists of 16 residues. Germline trimming cut 0 bases from V and 0 bases from J; bases unmatched to any gene: 0. Germline V gene lookup returns CDR1 SGHRS and CDR2 YFSETQ.

The CDR3 DNA follows: TGTGCCAGCAGCCAAATATTGGGGGGGGATCAGCCCCAGCATTTT. This sequence encodes CASSQILGGDQPQHF. The J gene is TRBJ1-5, the V gene TRBV4-2, with TRBD1 as a possible D gene (5 bases). Looked up from germline, CDR1 is LGHNA and CDR2 is YNFKEQ. CDR3 size: 15 residues. The ends were cut back, 2 bases at V and 5 bases at J, with 13 bases in the middle.

The chain joins TRBV30 to TRBJ1-2; 8 bases agree with TRBD1. The germline gives CDR1 GTSNPN, CDR2 SVGIG (reference sequence). Trimming removed 5 bases from V and 4 bases from J; junction bases left unmatched: 15. This CDR3 region has 16 residues. The CDR3 DNA sequence: TGTGCCTGGGGAGCTCGGACAAGGACAGGGATCTATGGCTACACCTTC. Protein product: CAWGARTRTGIYGYTF.

The gene calls are TRBV28 and TRBJ1-2; D ambiguous. Germline V lookup: CDR1 MDHEN, CDR2 SYDVKM. Trimming shortened V by 4 bases and J by 4 bases, and 4 bases separated the two germline ends. The CDR3 is made up of 11 amino acids. CDR3 in amino acids: CASSSFYGYTF. The CDR3 DNA reads TGTGCCAGCAGTTCGTTCTATGGCTACACCTTC.

The V and J genes are TRBV19 and TRBJ1-4, with a tentative D call TRBD1 (6 bases). CDR1 LNHDA and CDR2 SQIVND come from the germline V gene (reference sequence). The ends were cut back, 3 bases at V and 6 bases at J, with 11 bases in the middle. The CDR3 runs 14 residues. CDR3 bases: TGTGCCAGTAGTATCGTTCCAGGGGATGAAAAACTGTTTTTT. Its protein is CASSIVPGDEKLFF. Filled out from reference TRBV19 and TRBJ1-4, the complete variable domain reads DGGITQSPKYLFRKEGQNVTLSCEQNLNHDAMYWYRQDPGQGLRLIYYSQIVNDFQKGDIAEGYSVSREKKESFPLTVTSAQKNPTAFYLCASSIVPGDEKLFFGSGTQLSVL.

This clone has only one observation. This chain connects TRBV13 to TRBJ2-7; D not resolved. The germline CDR1 and CDR2 sequences are PRHDT and FYEKMQ (reference sequence). The germline V and J ends were trimmed by 5 bases and 7 bases, with 9 bases remaining between them. This CDR3 contains 11 residues. The CDR3 sequence is CASSLSREQYF. For the CDR3, the DNA is TGTGCCAGCAGCCTCTCGCGGGAGCAGTACTTC.